Reported below is one T cell receptor beta chain. The specificity of this receptor is unknown. No base quality values were provided; no much bigger clone lies one nucleotide off. Receptor libraries were prepared by 5' RACE. The listed sequencing device is Illumina HiSeq 2000. Template switching added a universal primer binding site, and the final cDNA carried a unique molecular identifier that allowed TCR cDNA molecules to be counted accurately. Specific primers in the conserved constant-segment region were used to synthesize first-strand cDNA for TCR alpha and beta chains. To control for contamination, every cDNA library was double barcoded, receiving both a SMART-Mk sample barcode and Illumina barcodes. TruSeq adapter sequences and Illumina sample barcodes were added in two successive PCR steps. The Illumina HiSeq platform was used with custom primers to sequence TCR alpha and beta cDNA libraries. The source study handled its data this way. MiGEC was used to process raw reads and extract unique molecular identifiers, and MiXCR was used to find CDR3 positions. For each individual, recombination models were inferred using an EM algorithm with the repgenHMM and IGoR tools. Shared clonotype analysis was performed with the tcR package in R, normalizing sharing by the product of cloneset sizes. To study raw recombination without the effects of thymic and clonal selection, out-of-frame nonproductive sequences were analyzed. TCRdb trimmed public reads at Q25 via fastp, called clones via MiXCR and kept in-frame beta chains. Each record represents a unique CDR3 protein, reported with the most common genes and DNA among its rows. These V and J calls are TCRdb output, not the study's own analysis. This sample has some 190,000 distinct CDR3 sequences in its table, and around 15% of those were observed once. The ten most abundant clones make up 40% of the sample.

Trimming costs V 6 bases and J 6 bases, and their ends lie 15 bases apart. CDR1 and CDR2 (DFQATT, SNEGSKA) derive from the germline V gene (reference sequence). Its CDR3 holds 13 amino acids, cysteine through phenylalanine. Only CDR3 DNA remains: 39 bases, in frame from the first base. Only healthy Caucasian donors were included. Three pairs of female monozygotic twins, all aged about 18 to 30 years, made up the twin cohort. CD4+ and CD8+ T cell populations were isolated with positive isolation kits from Invitrogen. These data are taken from a study of identical twins listed by TCRdb under 2016. For the wider study: To test whether fetal clonotypes persist, this study deep-sequenced TCR alpha and beta repertoires from monozygotic twins, from unrelated adults of various ages, and from cord blood. Replicate twin experiments were performed at different times using different library preparation protocols to rule out contamination. Paper-wide results and their limitations: Invariant T cells such as MAIT and iNKT could partly confound zero-insertion analyses, though diverse VJ usage argued against this for most clonotypes. Compared with coincidental sharing between unrelated individuals, out-of-frame TCR alpha sequences shared between twins showed an excess of sequences with low generation probability. Out-of-frame TCR alpha sharing in monozygotic twins was systematically underestimated by recombination models, whereas sharing between unrelated individuals was in agreement with the recombination models. Excess twin sharing in beta out-of-frame sequences was weaker because fewer shared sequences lowered the signal-to-noise ratio. Because the same donors could not be followed over many years, the conclusions relied on cross-sectional statistical analysis. Abundant cord blood beta clonotypes had fewer insertions, young adult naive repertoires showed a similar but weaker trend, and memory repertoires showed no such trend.

These data were likewise used in another study, on T cells expressing NK-cell markers. The second publication reports: In sorted CD3+CD56+NKG2C+, CD3+CD56+NKG2C- and CD3+CD56-NKG2C+ T-cell subsets from several donors, TCR beta-chain repertoires were profiled. Seven of the eight sequenced donors were HCMV-seropositive and one was HCMV-seronegative. To restrict sorting to alphabetaTCR-expressing T cells, an anti-gammadeltaTCR antibody was added in several experiments. For about 6 donors, the dominant CD3+CD56+NKG2C+ clonotypes were among the top 10 CD8+ clonotypes and accounted for 1.0-7.0% of CD8+ T cells. Those dominant clonotypes were again the most abundant among CD3+CD56-NKG2C+ cells in several donors, at roughly 25-65%. Whether the expanded NKG2C-expressing T cell clones were specific for HCMV antigens remained unclear. The eight sequenced donors were randomly selected healthy volunteers, three men and five women. A commercial ELISA kit detecting HCMV-specific IgG in serum was used to determine HCMV serostatus. MIGEC handled demultiplexing of the reads and grouping by UMI, while MiTCR was used to assemble and quantify clonotypes. Only TCR cDNA sequences supported by at least two reads were kept to exclude erroneous sequences. Downstream repertoire analysis used the tcR package, and clonotypes were matched across fractions by CDR3 nucleotide sequence plus V segment. VDJmatch was used to annotate antigen specificity against VDJdb, with one amino acid substitution allowed in CDR3.

The specimen sequenced was CD8+ T cells sorted from blood. The V and J genes are TRBV20-1 and TRBJ2-1; possibly the D gene is TRBD2, per 5 matching bases. This receptor was identified in a young woman in good health. The encoded CDR3 is CSAPFGGFNEQFF. The DNA is as follows: TGCAGTGCCCCATTTGGAGGTTTCAATGAGCAGTTCTTC.